The present TCR beta chain was sequenced within a study of shared clonotypes between healthy human individuals (dated by TCRdb to the early 2020s). Background for the entire study: The cohort comprised a couple of women and a few men aged 18 to 49 years. For each donor, CD4 naive and CD4 memory were each run on three plates, CD8 naive on two plates, and CD8 memory on one plate. The study deeply sequenced blood TCR repertoires of 5 or 6 healthy adults to estimate repertoire size and the extent of clonotype sharing between individuals. Different laboratories and diverse techniques were used to prepare libraries and sequence TCR repertoires, to increase sequencing depth and limit assay-specific biases. Leukapheresis yielded between about 0.94 and 8.9 billion PBMCs per donor.

The paper as a whole reports these results and caveats: Rarefaction of sorted-subset datasets indicated incomplete sequencing despite the large sequencing depth. Naive subsets generally had larger estimated clonotype richness than memory subsets. Across a handful of donors, 4.5% to 6.5% of naive CD4, roughly 3.5% of naive CD8, roughly 2.3% of memory CD4, and approximately 0.4% of memory CD8 clonotypes were shared. Higher generation probabilities were observed for clonotypes shared by all four sorted-subset donors than for non-shared clonotypes. Pairwise subsampling led to the expectation that sequencing depth would affect the degree of clonotype sharing among donors. The small number of donors limited the genetic and exposure-history diversity represented. Only blood was sampled, and tissue TCR repertoires likely differ from those in blood.

The table lists this clone with a count of one. It lacks a known antigen. Qualities for individual bases were not recorded, and no much larger clone is one base off. Healthy HIV-negative adults with no recently reported acute infections or vaccinations were included as donors. Every donor was a Caucasian adult living in Nashville, Tennessee, USA. CD4+ T cells were enriched through magnetic negative selection, after which naive cells were positively selected on CD45RA and the remaining negative fraction served as the memory subset. After blood collection by leukapheresis, PBMCs were isolated using Ficoll-Histopaque density gradient centrifugation and then cryopreserved in the vapor phase of liquid nitrogen. Analytical flow cytometry was used to check the purity and quantity of each magnetically sorted T cell population. From each sorted fraction, genomic DNA was isolated and quantified by UV absorbance on a Nanodrop 2000c.

TCR CDR3 regions were amplified from genomic DNA by multiplex PCR using the deep immunoSEQ assay. Extracted genomic DNA from each cell subset was spread evenly across all wells of several immunoSEQ 96-well plates, with each plate serving as a replicate. Each replicate PCR for sorted subsets received about 180 ng genomic DNA, equal to roughly 30,000 T cell genomes. Purified libraries were quantified with a Qubit 3.0 fluorometer, sized on a Bioanalyzer 2100, and re-quantified with the KAPA Library Quantification kit. A separate single-read 150-cycle Illumina NextSeq 550 flow cell was used to sequence each immunoSEQ 96-well plate. The paper's data handling went like this. The immunoSEQ output contained only junctional sequences without quality scores, so filtering could not match that applied to full-length reads. Sequences were annotated with PyIR, a Python wrapper for IgBLAST v1.9, and V/J genes and CDR3 were assigned using IMGT germline references. Any read was removed if the V/J assignment was weak (E-value above 1e-6), the CDR3 was missing, or the read contained stop codons, out-of-frame junctions, or ambiguous translated residues. V3J clonotypes were defined as sequences sharing an identical inferred V gene, J gene, and CDR3 amino acid sequence. To compute the percentage overlap between repertoires, the number of shared unique clonotypes was divided by the size of the smaller repertoire. Richness of each repertoire was evaluated using RTK rarefaction, the Chao1 estimator, and Recon v2.1 estimates of unobserved clonotypes. For all TCRbeta clonotypes obtained by the gDNA method from a handful of donors, generation probabilities were computed with OLGA. TCRdb mirrors the immuneACCESS table, restricted to in-frame sequences. Some clones are absent from its copies; in checked studies, under half trace to an unresolved V gene, and the reason for the others is unknown. The V and J calls and clone size are taken from that table; D and trimming were inferred from the DNA. The table for this sample lists some 2.3 million clones; more than 80% of them were counted only once. The ten largest clones take up 0.35% to 0.45% of the sample.

From its cysteine to its phenylalanine, the CDR3 spans 14 amino acids. The DNA shown is the 42-base CDR3, in frame from base 1. Looking up the germline V gene yields CDR1 MNHNS and CDR2 SASEGT. The V end gives up 10 bases and the J end 8 bases, leaving 11 bases in the junction not matched to a gene. The chain links TRBV6-1 with TRBJ2-3, and 11 junctional nucleotides match TRBD1. The specimen sequenced was naive CD4+ T cells from PBMCs. This sample's cell subset or site label indicates: CD45RA+ positively selected. This TCR derives from a man aged 18-30 years in good health. Some clones in this sample may be carry-over from other donors' samples. The CDR3 protein sequence reads: CATTVGQGAGTQYF. The bases are TGTGCCACCACCGTAGGACAGGGGGCTGGTACGCAGTATTTT.